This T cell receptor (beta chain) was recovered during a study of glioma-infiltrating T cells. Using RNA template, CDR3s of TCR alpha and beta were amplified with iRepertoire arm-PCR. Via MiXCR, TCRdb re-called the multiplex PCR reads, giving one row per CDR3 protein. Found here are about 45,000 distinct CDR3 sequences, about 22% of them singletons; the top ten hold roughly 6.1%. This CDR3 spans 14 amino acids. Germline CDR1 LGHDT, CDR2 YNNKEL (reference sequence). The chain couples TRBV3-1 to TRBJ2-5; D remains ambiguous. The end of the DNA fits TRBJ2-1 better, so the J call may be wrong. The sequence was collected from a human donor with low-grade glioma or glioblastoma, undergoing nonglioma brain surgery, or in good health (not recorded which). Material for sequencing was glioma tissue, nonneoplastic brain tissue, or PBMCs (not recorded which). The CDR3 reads CASSQGGYLGPQFF. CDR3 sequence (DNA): TGTGCCAGCAGCCAAGGAGGTTACCTGGGCCCTCAGTTCTTC.